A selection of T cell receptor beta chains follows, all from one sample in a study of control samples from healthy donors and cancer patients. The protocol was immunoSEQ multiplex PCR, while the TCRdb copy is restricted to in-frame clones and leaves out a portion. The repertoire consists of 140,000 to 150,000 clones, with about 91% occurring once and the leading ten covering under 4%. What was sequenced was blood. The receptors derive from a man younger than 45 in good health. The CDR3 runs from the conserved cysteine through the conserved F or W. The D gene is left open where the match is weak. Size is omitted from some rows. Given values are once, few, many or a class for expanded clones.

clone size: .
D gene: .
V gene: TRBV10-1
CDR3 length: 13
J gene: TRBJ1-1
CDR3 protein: CASSTGSGAEAFF

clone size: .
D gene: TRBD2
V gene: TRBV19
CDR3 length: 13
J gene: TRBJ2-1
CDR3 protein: CASGTSGYNEQFF

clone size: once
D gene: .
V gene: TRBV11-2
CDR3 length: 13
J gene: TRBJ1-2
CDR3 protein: CASSSLGVYGYTF

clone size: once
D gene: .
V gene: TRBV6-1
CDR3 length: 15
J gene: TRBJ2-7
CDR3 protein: CASSETPGGVYEQYF

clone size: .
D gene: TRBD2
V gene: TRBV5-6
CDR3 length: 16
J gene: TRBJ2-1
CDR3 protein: CASSLDRRGAYNEQFF

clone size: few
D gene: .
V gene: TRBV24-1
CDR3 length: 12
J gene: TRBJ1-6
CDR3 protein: CAPRGGNSPLHF

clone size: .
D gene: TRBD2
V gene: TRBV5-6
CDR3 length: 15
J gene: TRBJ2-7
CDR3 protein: CASSLLAGGFDEQYF

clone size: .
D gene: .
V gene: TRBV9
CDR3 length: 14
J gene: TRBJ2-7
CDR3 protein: CASSPSGTAYEQYF

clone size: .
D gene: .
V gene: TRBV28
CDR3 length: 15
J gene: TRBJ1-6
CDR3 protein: CASSFGGLYNSPLHF

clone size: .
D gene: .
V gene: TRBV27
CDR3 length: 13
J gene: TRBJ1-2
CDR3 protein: CASSFSDQYGYTF

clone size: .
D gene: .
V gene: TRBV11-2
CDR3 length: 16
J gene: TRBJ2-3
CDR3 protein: CASSLVVAQVRDTQYF

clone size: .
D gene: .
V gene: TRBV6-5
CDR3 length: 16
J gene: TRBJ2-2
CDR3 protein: CASSYPIGDGLGELFF

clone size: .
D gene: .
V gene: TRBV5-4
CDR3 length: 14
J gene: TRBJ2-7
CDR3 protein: CASSLGLETYEQYF

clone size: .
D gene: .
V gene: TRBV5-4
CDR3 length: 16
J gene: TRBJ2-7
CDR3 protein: CASSGTGQGIKVEQYF

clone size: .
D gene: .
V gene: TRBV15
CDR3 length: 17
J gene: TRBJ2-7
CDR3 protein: CATSRASYQETSYEQYF

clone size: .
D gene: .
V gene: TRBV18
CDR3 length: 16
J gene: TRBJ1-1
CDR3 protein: CASSPRAGASNTEAFF

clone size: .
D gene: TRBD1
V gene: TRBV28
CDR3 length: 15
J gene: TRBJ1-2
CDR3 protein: CASSPAGQGSYGYTF

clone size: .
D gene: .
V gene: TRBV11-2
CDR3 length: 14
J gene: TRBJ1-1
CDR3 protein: CASSLMFRGAEAFF

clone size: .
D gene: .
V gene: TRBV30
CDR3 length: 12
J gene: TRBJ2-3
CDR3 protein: CALEGVEDTQYF

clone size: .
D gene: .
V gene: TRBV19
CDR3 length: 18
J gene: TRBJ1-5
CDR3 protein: CASSQYPPTSGGNQPQHF

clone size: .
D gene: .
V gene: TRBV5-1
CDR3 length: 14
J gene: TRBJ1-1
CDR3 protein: CASSSTAGETEAFF

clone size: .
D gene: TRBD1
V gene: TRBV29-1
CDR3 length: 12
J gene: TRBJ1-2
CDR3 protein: CSAPAQGDGYTF

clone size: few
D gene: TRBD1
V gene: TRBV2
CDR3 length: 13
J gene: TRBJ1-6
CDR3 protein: CASSTGGNSPLHF

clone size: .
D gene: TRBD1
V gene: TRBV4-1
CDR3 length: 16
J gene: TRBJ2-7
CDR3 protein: CASSPPMGQGTYEQYF

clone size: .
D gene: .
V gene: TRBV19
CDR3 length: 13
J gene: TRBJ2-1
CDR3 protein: CASSILGYNEQFF

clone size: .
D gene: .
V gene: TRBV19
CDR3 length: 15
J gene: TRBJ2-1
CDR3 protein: CASLGGGGPRDEQFF

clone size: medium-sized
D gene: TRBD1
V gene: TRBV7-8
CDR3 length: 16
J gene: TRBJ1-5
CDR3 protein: CASSFGQGDSNQPQHF

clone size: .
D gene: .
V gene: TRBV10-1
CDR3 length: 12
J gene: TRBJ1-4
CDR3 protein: CASSEAIEKLFF

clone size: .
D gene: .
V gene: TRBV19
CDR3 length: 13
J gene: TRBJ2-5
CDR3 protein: CASSIARQETQYF

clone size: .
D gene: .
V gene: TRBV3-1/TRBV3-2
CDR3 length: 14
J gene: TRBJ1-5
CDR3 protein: CASSQFSGNQPQHF

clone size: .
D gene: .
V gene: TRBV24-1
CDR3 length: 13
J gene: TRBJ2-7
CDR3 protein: CATSDLGPYEQYF

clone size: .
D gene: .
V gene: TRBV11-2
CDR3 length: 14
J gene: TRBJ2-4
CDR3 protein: CASKLRWGENIQYF

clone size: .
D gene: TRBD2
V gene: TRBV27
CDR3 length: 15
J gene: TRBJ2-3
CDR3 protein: CASSLSMTSGDTQYF

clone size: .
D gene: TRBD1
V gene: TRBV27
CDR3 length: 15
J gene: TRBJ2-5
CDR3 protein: CASSILQGAGETQYF

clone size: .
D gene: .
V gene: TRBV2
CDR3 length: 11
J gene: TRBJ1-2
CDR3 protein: CASSDNYGYTF

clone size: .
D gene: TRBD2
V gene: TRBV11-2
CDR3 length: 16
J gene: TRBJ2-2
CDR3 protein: CASSPHPSGGYGELFF

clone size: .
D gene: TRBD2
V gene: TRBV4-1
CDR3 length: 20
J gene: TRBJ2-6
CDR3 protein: CASSQDVGLAGSSGANVLTF

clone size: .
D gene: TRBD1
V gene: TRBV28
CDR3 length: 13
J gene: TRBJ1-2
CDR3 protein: CASRQGAGYGYTF

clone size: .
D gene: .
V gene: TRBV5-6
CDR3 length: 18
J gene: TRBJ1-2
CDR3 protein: CASSSWMVRSPLNYGYTF

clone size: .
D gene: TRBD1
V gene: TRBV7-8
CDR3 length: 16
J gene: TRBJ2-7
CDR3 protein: CASSLAQDRVSREQYF

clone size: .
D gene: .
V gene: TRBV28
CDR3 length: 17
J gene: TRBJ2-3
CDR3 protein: CASSLRRTTGITDTQYF

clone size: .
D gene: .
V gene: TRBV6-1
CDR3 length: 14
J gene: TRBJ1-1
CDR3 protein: CASSETWRDTEAFF

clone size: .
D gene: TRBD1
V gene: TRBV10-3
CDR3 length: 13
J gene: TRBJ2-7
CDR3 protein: CAIHKGGPYEQYF